The 19 T cell receptor beta chains listed next were all sequenced from one sample in a study of blood T cell repertoires in COVID-19. Profiled with immunoSEQ multiplex PCR; TCRdb holds only in-frame clones, not every one. The repertoire holds around 170,000 clones, about nine tenths seen once, with roughly 4% in the top ten. Sequenced sample: peripheral blood. Source of these receptors: a woman between 65 and 79 years old with acute or convalescent COVID-19.

V and J are TRBV7-2 and TRBJ2-7, with TRBD2 identical over 9 bases. CDR1 SGHTA and CDR2 FQGNSA come from the germline V gene. Trimming at V came to 5 bases and at J to 6 bases, leaving 14 bases not matched to a gene. This CDR3 region has 16 residues. The CDR3 bases are TGTGCCAGCAGCGTTGGACGTAGCGGGGGTGCGGTCGAGCAGTACTTC. This gives the protein CASSVGRSGGAVEQYF.

The CDR3 nucleotides read TGCGCCAGCAGCTCGGGACAGGGGAATGAAAAACTGTTTTTT. This gives the protein CASSSGQGNEKLFF. V usage is TRBV5-1 and J usage is TRBJ1-4; the match to TRBD1 covers 10 bases. In germline, CDR1 is SGHRS, CDR2 YFSETQ. J was trimmed by 5 bases and V by 3 bases; bases with no gene match: 1. The length of the CDR3 is 14 residues.

In nucleotides, the CDR3 is TGTGCCAGCAGTCCGGCCCCTAGACAGGAAAGTTACTGGATTGGAAACACAGATACGCAGTATTTT. It is translated as CASSPAPRQESYWIGNTDTQYF. The chain employs TRBV28 and TRBJ2-3, with D possibly being TRBD1 (6 bases). Per germline, CDR1 MDHEN and CDR2 SYDVKM. V dropped 5 bases and J dropped 2 bases, with 35 bases sitting between them. CDR3 size: 22 residues.

This chain uses TRBV12-3 or TRBV12-4 with TRBJ1-1, with unresolved D. The CDR3 totals 13 residues. V lost 5 bases and J 0 bases, leaving 7 bases between the germline ends. In DNA, the CDR3 is TGTGCCAGCAGTGACTATTTGAACACTGAAGCTTTCTTT. It is translated as CASSDYLNTEAFF.

This clone was counted once. This chain links TRBV5-4 with TRBJ1-6, with 9 positions matching TRBD1. V shed 1 base, J shed 6 bases, and the junction held 5 bases outside the gene matches. CDR1 SGHNT and CDR2 YYREEE come from the germline V gene (reference sequence). The CDR3 sequence is 16 residues long. The CDR3 spells CASSLTGGFPNSPLHF. CDR3 nucleotide sequence: TGTGCCAGCAGCTTGACAGGGGGCTTCCCTAATTCACCCCTCCACTTT. Together with reference TRBV5-4 and TRBJ1-6, the CDR3 gives the full variable domain: ETGVTQSPTHLIKTRGQQVTLRCSSQSGHNTVSWYQQALGQGPQFIFQYYREEENGRGNFPPRFSGLQFPNYSSELNVNALELDDSALYLCASSLTGGFPNSPLHFGNGTRLTVT.

The chain has TRBV5-1 and TRBJ1-4, with 9 nucleotides matching TRBD1. From germline, CDR1 is SGHRS and CDR2 YFSETQ. With 1 base clipped from V and 7 bases from J, the junction kept 5 bases outside the gene matches. CDR3 length: 15 residues. The CDR3 nucleotides are TGCGCCAGCAGCTTGCAAGGACAGGGGTCTGAAAAACTGTTTTTT. Amino acids: CASSLQGQGSEKLFF.

The gene calls are TRBV4-3 and TRBJ2-1; 10 bases map to TRBD2. V shed 3 bases, J shed 5 bases, and the junction held 4 bases outside the gene matches. Germline V CDR1 and CDR2: LGHNA, YSLEER. The CDR3 runs to 15 residues. In nucleotides, the CDR3 is TGCGCCAGCAGCCATGACCTAGCGGGGGACAATGAGCAGTTCTTC. Its translation: CASSHDLAGDNEQFF.

Written as DNA, the CDR3 is TGTGCCAGTCGGACAGGGGGCTACACTGAAGCTTTCTTT. Its protein product is CASRTGGYTEAFF. The rearrangement links TRBV19 to TRBJ1-1; 11 nucleotides agree with TRBD1. The CDR3 extends over 13 amino acids. Trimming at V came to 8 bases and at J to 3 bases, leaving 2 bases not matched to a gene. Germline V lookup: CDR1 LNHDA, CDR2 SQIVND (reference sequence).

The chain employs TRBV29-1 and TRBJ2-3, with TRBD2 matching over 7 bases. Germline CDR1 reads SQVTM; CDR2 reads ANQGSEA. J was trimmed by 0 bases and V by 8 bases; bases with no gene match: 5. This CDR3 has 13 amino acids. The CDR3 spells CSSRGGSTDTQYF. The CDR3 nucleotides are TGCAGCTCCCGCGGGGGAAGCACAGATACGCAGTATTTT.

The chain combines TRBV5-1 with TRBJ2-3; tentative D call: TRBD2 (6 bases). The CDR3 spans 16 residues. Germline loops: CDR1 SGHRS, CDR2 YFSETQ. Between the trimmed V and J ends, which lost 4 bases and 2 bases, there was a span of 17 bases. The CDR3 spells CASSLGGTHDTDTQYF. The CDR3 DNA follows: TGCGCCAGCAGCCTCGGCGGGACTCATGACACAGATACGCAGTATTTT.

The V and J genes are TRBV5-4 and TRBJ2-6; D is unresolved. Germline CDR1 reads SGHNT; CDR2 reads YYREEE (reference sequence). V lost 3 bases and J lost 0, with 16 bases in between. The CDR3 contains 18 residues. CDR3 in amino acids: CASSSSGPLNSGANVLTF. The CDR3 DNA follows: TGTGCCAGCAGCTCTTCAGGCCCTCTTAACTCTGGGGCCAACGTCCTGACTTTC.

The chain joins TRBV18 to TRBJ2-7; 11 bases fit TRBD1. The germline CDR1 and CDR2 sequences are KGHSH and LQKENI. The CDR3 is made up of 14 amino acids. With V trimmed by 3 bases and J by 7 bases, 5 bases remained unmatched. CDR3 sequence reads: CASSPGTGGGEQYF. The DNA of the CDR3 is TGTGCCAGCTCACCGGGGACAGGGGGAGGGGAGCAGTACTTC.

V and J are TRBV19 and TRBJ2-2; D is undetermined. Trimming removed 7 bases at V and 1 base at J, with 7 bases between. CDR1 is LNHDA, CDR2 SQIVND, per germline (reference sequence). The CDR3 spans 13 residues. DNA for the CDR3: TGTGCCAGTATGAACGGGAACACCGGGGAGCTGTTTTTT. It codes for CASMNGNTGELFF.

This chain links TRBV18 with TRBJ1-2, with D unresolved. The V gene lost 3 bases and the J gene lost 0 bases, with 14 bases spanning the gap. The CDR3 has 16 residues. CDR1 is KGHSH and CDR2 is LQKENI in the germline V gene. In DNA, the CDR3 is TGTGCCAGCTCACCCTTTACGTCAGAAGCTAACTATGGCTACACCTTC. This sequence encodes CASSPFTSEANYGYTF.

This clone was counted once. V usage is TRBV9 and J usage is TRBJ2-1; TRBD2 matches 7 bases. Trimming removed 4 bases from V and 1 base from J; junction bases left unmatched: 8. Per germline, CDR1 SGDLS and CDR2 YYNGEE. The CDR3 loop spans 16 amino acids. The DNA for the CDR3 is TGTGCCAGCAGCCTCCGGGACTACAGTTCCTACAATGAGCAGTTCTTC. It specifies CASSLRDYSSYNEQFF.

The J gene is TRBJ1-6, the V gene TRBV6-5; D unclear. V was trimmed by 6 bases and J by 5 bases, leaving 8 bases between them. The germline CDR1 and CDR2 sequences are MNHEY and SVGAGI. The CDR3 length is 13 residues. This chain's CDR3 is CASSPRHNSPLHF. DNA of the CDR3: TGTGCCAGCAGCCCCCGTCATAATTCACCCCTCCACTTT.

J is TRBJ1-4 and V is TRBV27, with no clear D. The CDR3 extends over 14 amino acids. Germline V gene lookup returns CDR1 MNHEY and CDR2 SMNVEV (reference sequence). Trimming left V 3 bases short and J 2 bases short, with 7 bases between. This CDR3 is CASSFRRTNEKLFF. DNA for the CDR3: TGTGCCAGCAGTTTCCGGCGGACTAATGAAAAACTGTTTTTT.

The V gene is TRBV19, the J gene TRBJ1-3; D possibly corresponds to TRBD1 (6 bases). This CDR3 region has 15 residues. Trimming took off 6 bases at V and 1 base at J, with 13 bases between the two ends. Germline V gene data show CDR1 as LNHDA and CDR2 as SQIVND (reference sequence). In nucleotides, the CDR3 is TGTGCCAGTAGGATCGCAGGGGCTTCTGGAAACACCATATATTTT. Translating it yields CASRIAGASGNTIYF.

The chain is built from TRBV7-2 and TRBJ2-3; D is ambiguous. The CDR3 contains 14 residues. Germline CDR1 and CDR2: SGHTA and FQGNSA. The germline V and J ends were trimmed by 5 bases and 2 bases, with 11 bases remaining between them. In DNA form, the CDR3 reads TGTGCCAGCAGCCTCCTCAGGCTCACAGATACGCAGTATTTT. The encoded protein is CASSLLRLTDTQYF.